This T cell receptor (beta chain) was retrieved from a study of cytomegalovirus exposure and HLA in healthy donors. Vbeta (60) and Jbeta (13) primers were used in the PCR. Assay: immunoSEQ multiplex PCR; the TCRdb copy retains only in-frame clones and omits some. The repertoire holds about 200,000 clones, with around 78% as singletons. J was trimmed by 5 bases and V by 1 base; bases with no gene match: 7. CDR1 LGHNA and CDR2 YNFKEQ come from the germline V gene. The CDR3 length is 16 residues. Remarks on this clone: Antigen unknown.

General study findings and limits: The productive fraction for most TCR beta V segments was about 90% or about 30% in an earlier analysis. Researchers reported in a later analysis that a missense DCLRE1C variant was tied to TCR beta V- and J-gene trimming.

The sequencing input was PBMCs. The rearrangement joins TRBV4-2 to TRBJ2-3, with 9 bases aligning to TRBD2. The TCR was taken from a woman aged 25-40 years in good health and CMV-seropositive. CDR3 region: CASSQALAGDIDTQYF. The CDR3 bases are TGTGCCAGCAGCCAAGCCTTAGCGGGAGACATAGATACGCAGTATTTT.